One TCR beta chain is described in this entry. Its antigen remains unidentified. The CDR3 has 16 residues. Germline assignment: CDR1 SGHVS and CDR2 FQNEAQ. V shed 5 bases, J shed 4 bases, and the junction held 11 bases outside the gene matches. These data belong to a study of cytomegalovirus exposure and HLA in healthy donors. General study results and limits: Many donors shared some public TCRs, even though most TCR sequences were rare. TCR clusters originating in the first cohort tended to co-occur in the 100 to 150 validation repertoires, according to a later analysis. Cytomegalovirus-associated status was assigned to more than 150 TCR beta chains.

Separate from the roughly 700-subject first cohort was the approximately 110-subject validation cohort, to which the donors belonged. Using immunoSEQ multiplex PCR, the repertoire was profiled, and TCRdb retains in-frame clones only, with some absent. The sample has about 300,000 clones, roughly 90% seen once. The origin of this receptor is a woman between 18 and 29 years old in good health and CMV-seronegative. Sequencing used PBMCs. J is TRBJ2-3 and V is TRBV7-8; 8 nucleotides agree with TRBD2. This CDR3 reads CASSGQREWQADTQYF. The CDR3 nucleotides read TGTGCCAGCAGCGGACAGCGGGAGTGGCAGGCAGATACGCAGTATTTT.